The source of this T cell receptor beta chain is a study of Ad26.COV2.S vaccination and SARS-CoV-2 variants (dated by TCRdb to the early 2020s). In terms of the full investigation: Vaccine-arm donors came from COV1001, a multicentre, randomized, double-blind, placebo-controlled phase I-IIa trial of Ad26.COV2.S in healthy adults. Ad26.COV2.S was administered intramuscularly at 5 x 10^10 or 1 x 10^11 viral particles, either as a single shot or as two shots given 56 days apart. The specificity and breadth of SARS-CoV-2-reactive T cell receptors after Ad26.COV2.S vaccination were assessed by TCRbeta repertoire sequencing. A total of about 30 samples were included in the TCR-sequenced set, comprising roughly 19 Ad26.COV2.S vaccine recipients, 5 placebo recipients and 8 SARS-CoV-2 convalescent individuals. Participants in the trial were split at random into five groups of five each, receiving low-dose or high-dose Ad26.COV2.S once or twice, or else placebo on both occasions. Investigators did not know the trial group allocation while performing experiments and assessing outcomes. Findings and caveats that apply to the study as a whole: Non-spike TCR breadth was comparable between vaccine and placebo recipients, consistent with the vaccine containing only spike. According to the authors, total T cell responses may have been underestimated by the TCR breadth and depth analyses. After vaccination, substantial breadth of spike-specific CD8+ and CD4+ T cell responses was reported. Compared with placebo recipients, Ad26.COV2.S recipients showed higher spike-specific TCR breadth (P = 0.0014). Comparing responses between vaccine doses or regimens was not something the study was powered to do.

The V and J ends are trimmed by 0 bases and 1 base, leaving 8 bases between them. The CDR3 measures 15 amino acids from cysteine to phenylalanine. Here the CDR3 DNA is all that survives: 45 bases in frame from base 1. The CDR1 and CDR2 encoded by the germline V gene are SGHVS and FQNEAQ. This specimen's treatment or condition label, per the study, means: over 15 received Ad26.COV2.S at low or high dose, single or two shots; several received placebo; per-sample allocation not given. Repertoires of vaccine and placebo recipients were sequenced from samples collected on day 63 after the first injection. Cohort 1b enrolled about 25 adults aged 18-55 years at a single site in Boston, USA, between 29 July and 7 August 2020. Ad26.COV2.S was a replication-incompetent adenovirus type 26 vector expressing a prefusion-stabilized SARS-CoV-2 spike protein from the original Wuhan strain. TCRbeta CDR3 regions were sequenced with the immunoSEQ Assay. After extraction, genomic DNA underwent amplification by bias-controlled multiplex PCR, followed by high-throughput sequencing. Per the source publication's procedure: To quantify the absolute abundance of each unique TCRbeta CDR3 region, sequences were collapsed and filtered. T cell fraction was estimated by normalizing TCRbeta template counts to usable DNA, with usable DNA measured through amplification of reference genes found in all nucleated cells. Repertoire TCRs were annotated as SARS-CoV-2-specific by exact matching of V gene, CDR3 amino acid sequence and J gene to a known reactive TCR set. The reference SARS-CoV-2 TCR set was obtained from MIRA and was filtered for enrichment in COVID-19-positive ImmuneCODE repertoires, whereby public or cross-reactive TCRs were removed. Using the MIRA antigens, annotated TCRs were further analysed by specific ORF or by position within an ORF. Breadth was defined as annotated unique rearrangements over total unique productive rearrangements; depth was the summed frequency of those rearrangements. Two-sided Wilcoxon rank-sum tests were used to compare TCR breadth between groups. TCRdb carries this immuneACCESS record with in-frame sequences only. Its versions omit some clonotypes, under half of them owing to an unresolved V gene in the studies checked, with the rest unexplained. V and J calls and clone size are those listed in that table; D and trimming were worked out from the DNA. This sample is represented by around 380,000 clones; 88% of them were singletons. The ten largest clones capture roughly 3.5% of the sample.

Turning to this clone: Its recognized antigen is unknown. There are no base qualities to consult, and no much larger clone falls within one base.

This clonotype was obtained from a person between 18 and 65 years old who received the Ad26.COV2.S COVID-19 vaccine or a placebo. This specimen consisted of peripheral blood, obtained in a trial of Ad26.COV2.S vaccine versus placebo. Recombination joined TRBV7-8 with TRBJ2-3; the D gene cannot be resolved reliably. The nucleotides are TGTGCCAGCAGCTTAGCGCTACCTGGCACAGATACGCAGTATTTT. It specifies CASSLALPGTDTQYF.